Listed below are T cell receptor beta chains from one sample, sequenced in a study of identical twins. TCRdb processed the 5' RACE reads anew with MiXCR; each CDR3 protein has one entry. The sample has about 210,000 distinct CDR3 sequences; 9.4% are singletons. The sequenced sample consisted of memory (CD45RO+) T cells sorted from blood. These receptor sequences come from a woman aged 18-29 years in good health. The CDR3 runs from the conserved cysteine through the conserved F or W. The D gene is left open where the match is weak. The listing skips clone size in some rows; elsewhere it reads once, few, many or a size class.

TRBD1,TRBJ1-1,TRBV20-1,-,TGCAGTGCTAGAGGGGACAGGGACACTGAAGCTTTCTTT,CSARGDRDTEAFF
-,TRBJ1-2,TRBV20-1,-,TGCAGTGCTAGAGACAGGGGAGGTGGCTACACCTTC,CSARDRGGGYTF
TRBD2,TRBJ2-7,TRBV20-1,-,TGCAGTGCTAGAGATCTGGGCGGGAGCACATTTAACGAGCAGTACTTC,CSARDLGGSTFNEQYF
-,TRBJ1-5,TRBV12-3/TRBV12-4,many,TGTGCCAGCACCAAAAGGGGGGGGTTAGATCAGCCCCAGCATTTT,CASTKRGGLDQPQHF
-,TRBJ1-2,TRBV7-9,-,TGTGCCAGCAGCTTAGTCCCGGACGGGCTCTATGGCTACACCTTC,CASSLVPDGLYGYTF
-,TRBJ1-2,TRBV29-1,many,TGCAGCGTTGAGACTCTTCGGGGCTACACCTTC,CSVETLRGYTF
TRBD2,TRBJ2-7,TRBV7-3,-,TGTGCCAGCAGCCTAAGCGGGGGGGCTAACGACGAGCAGTACTTC,CASSLSGGANDEQYF
TRBD2,TRBJ2-1,TRBV7-9,few,TGTGCCAGCAGCAAGCTAGCGGGAGACGGGGAGCAGTTCTTC,CASSKLAGDGEQFF
-,TRBJ2-1,TRBV5-8,-,TGTGCCAGCAGCGCACCGACGGGGGAGGTTAACAAAGAGCAGTTCTTC,CASSAPTGEVNKEQFF
TRBD2,TRBJ2-1,TRBV24-1,-,TGTGCCACCAGTGACCCGAGCGGGAGCAATTACAATGAGCAGTTCTTC,CATSDPSGSNYNEQFF
-,TRBJ2-1,TRBV6-4,few,TGTGCCAGCAGTGACTCCGTCTCCCAATCCTACAATGAGCAGTTCTTC,CASSDSVSQSYNEQFF
-,TRBJ1-1,TRBV20-1,few,TGCAGTGCTATAAGACTCGAAGCTTTCTTT,CSAIRLEAFF
TRBD1,TRBJ2-6,TRBV5-6,few,TGTGCCAGCAGCTTCGGACAGGGCCCAGGAGTCCTGACTTTC,CASSFGQGPGVLTF
-,TRBJ1-6,TRBV7-9,many,TGTGCCACGGGGAGAGATAATTCACCCCTCCACTTT,CATGRDNSPLHF
TRBD1,TRBJ1-1,TRBV7-9,-,TGTGCCAGCAGCGGGTGGGACAGTCAGAACACTGAAGCTTTCTTT,CASSGWDSQNTEAFF
TRBD2,TRBJ2-7,TRBV5-6,few,TGTGCCAGCAGCTTGAGGGCTAGCGGGGGATACGAGCAGTACTTC,CASSLRASGGYEQYF
-,TRBJ1-6,TRBV11-2,many,TGTGCCAGCAGCTTATGGAATAATTCACCCCTCCACTTT,CASSLWNNSPLHF
-,TRBJ2-3,TRBV7-9,-,TGTGCCAGCAGTACCAGGGGCTCGATTGGCACAGATACGCAGTATTTT,CASSTRGSIGTDTQYF
-,TRBJ2-2,TRBV9,-,TGTGCCAGCAGCGCCTGGGGGGAGGCCGGGGAGCTGTTTTTT,CASSAWGEAGELFF
-,TRBJ2-1,TRBV5-6,many,TGTGCCAGCAGCTCGAACAGGTACAATGAGCAGTTCTTC,CASSSNRYNEQFF
-,TRBJ1-1,TRBV28,few,TGTGCCAGCAGCGGTGCGGGACAAACTAACACTGAAGCTTTCTTT,CASSGAGQTNTEAFF
-,TRBJ2-5,TRBV9,-,TGTGCCAGCAGCGGTGGCGGGGCGCAAGAGACCCAGTACTTC,CASSGGGAQETQYF
-,TRBJ2-7,TRBV5-1,few,TGCGCCAGCAGCTTGGCGCCTTCCGACCTACTCCACGAGCAGTACTTC,CASSLAPSDLLHEQYF
-,TRBJ2-5,TRBV4-3,-,TGCGCCAGCAGCCAAAGTTACGGTACCCAGTACTTC,CASSQSYGTQYF